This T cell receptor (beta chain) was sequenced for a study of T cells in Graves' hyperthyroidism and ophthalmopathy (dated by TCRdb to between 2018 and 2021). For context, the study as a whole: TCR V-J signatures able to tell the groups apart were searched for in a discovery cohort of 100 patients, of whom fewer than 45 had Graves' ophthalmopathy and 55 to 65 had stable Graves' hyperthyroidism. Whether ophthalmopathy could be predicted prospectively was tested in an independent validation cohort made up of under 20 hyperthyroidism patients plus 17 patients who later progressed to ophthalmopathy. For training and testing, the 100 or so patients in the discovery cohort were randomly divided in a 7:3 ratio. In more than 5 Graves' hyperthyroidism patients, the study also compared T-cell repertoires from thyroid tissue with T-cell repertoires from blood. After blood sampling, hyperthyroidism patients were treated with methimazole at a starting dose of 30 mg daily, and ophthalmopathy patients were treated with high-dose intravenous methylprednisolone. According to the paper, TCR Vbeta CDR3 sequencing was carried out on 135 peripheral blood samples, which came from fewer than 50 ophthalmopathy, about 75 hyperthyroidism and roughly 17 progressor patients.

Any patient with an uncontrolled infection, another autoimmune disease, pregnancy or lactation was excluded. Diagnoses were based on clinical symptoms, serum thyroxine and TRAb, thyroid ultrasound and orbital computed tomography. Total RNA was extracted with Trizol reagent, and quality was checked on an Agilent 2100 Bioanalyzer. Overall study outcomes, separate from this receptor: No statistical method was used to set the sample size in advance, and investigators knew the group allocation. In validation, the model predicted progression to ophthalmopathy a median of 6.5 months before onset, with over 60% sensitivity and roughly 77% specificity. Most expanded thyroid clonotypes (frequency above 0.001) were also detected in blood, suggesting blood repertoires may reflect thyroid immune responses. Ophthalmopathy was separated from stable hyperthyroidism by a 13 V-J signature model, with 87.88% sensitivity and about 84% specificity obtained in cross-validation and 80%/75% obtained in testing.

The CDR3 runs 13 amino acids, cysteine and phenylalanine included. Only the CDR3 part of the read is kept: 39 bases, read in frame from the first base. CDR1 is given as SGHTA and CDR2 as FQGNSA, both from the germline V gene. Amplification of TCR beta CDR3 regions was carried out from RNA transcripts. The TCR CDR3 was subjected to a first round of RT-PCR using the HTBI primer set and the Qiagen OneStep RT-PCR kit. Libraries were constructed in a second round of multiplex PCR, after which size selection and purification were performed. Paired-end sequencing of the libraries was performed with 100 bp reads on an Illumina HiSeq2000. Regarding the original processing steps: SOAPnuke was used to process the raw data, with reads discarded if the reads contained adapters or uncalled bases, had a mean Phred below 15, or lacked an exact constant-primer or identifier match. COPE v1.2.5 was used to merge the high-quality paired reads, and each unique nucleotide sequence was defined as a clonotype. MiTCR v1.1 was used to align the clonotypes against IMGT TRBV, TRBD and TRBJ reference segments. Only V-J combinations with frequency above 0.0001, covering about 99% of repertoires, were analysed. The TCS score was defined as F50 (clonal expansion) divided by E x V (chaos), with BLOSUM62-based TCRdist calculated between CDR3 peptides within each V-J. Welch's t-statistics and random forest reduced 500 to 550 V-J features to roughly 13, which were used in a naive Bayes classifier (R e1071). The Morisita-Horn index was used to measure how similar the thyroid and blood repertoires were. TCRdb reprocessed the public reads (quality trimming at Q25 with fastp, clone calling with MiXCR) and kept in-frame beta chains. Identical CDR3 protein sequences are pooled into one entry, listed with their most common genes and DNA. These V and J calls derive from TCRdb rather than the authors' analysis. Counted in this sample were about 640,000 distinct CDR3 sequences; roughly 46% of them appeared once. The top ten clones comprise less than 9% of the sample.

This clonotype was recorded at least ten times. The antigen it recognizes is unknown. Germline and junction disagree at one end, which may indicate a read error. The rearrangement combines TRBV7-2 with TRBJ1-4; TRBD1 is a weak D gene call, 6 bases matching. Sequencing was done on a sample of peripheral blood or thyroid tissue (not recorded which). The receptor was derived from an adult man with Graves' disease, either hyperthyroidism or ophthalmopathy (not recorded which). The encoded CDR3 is CASSLGGIEKLFF. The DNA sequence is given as TGTGCCAGCAGTTTAGGGGGGATTGAAAAACTGTTTTTT. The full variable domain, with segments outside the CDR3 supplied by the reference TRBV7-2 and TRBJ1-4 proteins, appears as GAGVSQSPSNKVTEKGKDVELRCDPISGHTALYWYRQSLGQGLEFLIYFQGNSAPDKSGLPSDRFSAERTGGSVSTLTIQRTQQEDSAVYLCASSLGGIEKLFFGSGTQLSVL.